One and the same sample provided the 19 T cell receptor beta chains below, sequenced in a study of OX40 agonist ivuxolimab in advanced cancers. This table comes from immunoSEQ multiplex PCR, and its TCRdb copy is limited to in-frame clones, with some not included. The data hold about 70,000 clones, with roughly 85% observed a single time. The sample here was CD4+ or CD8+ T cells sorted from blood, taken in a trial of the OX40 agonist ivuxolimab. Receptor source: an adult with an advanced solid tumor such as melanoma, head and neck, liver or kidney cancer.

The gene calls are TRBV30 and TRBJ2-1; no clear D gene. Trimming cost V 3 bases and J 9 bases, with 15 bases left between them. Germline V gene sequence: CDR1 GTSNPN, CDR2 SVGIG (reference sequence). This CDR3 spans 13 amino acids. The CDR3 is CAWSTDEVGEQFF. The DNA for the CDR3 is TGTGCCTGGAGCACCGACGAGGTAGGTGAGCAGTTCTTC.

The V and J genes are TRBV5-5 and TRBJ2-7, with a tentative D call TRBD2 (5 bases). Germline V gene lookup returns CDR1 SGHKS and CDR2 YYEKEE (reference sequence). The CDR3 has 14 residues. The V end was cut by 0 bases, the J end by 7 bases, with 14 bases between. CDR3 nucleotide sequence: TGTGCCAGCAGCTTGGGGGCGCGGGCTCGGGAGCAGTACTTC. This codes for CASSLGARAREQYF.

The rearrangement links TRBV19 to TRBJ1-2; tentatively, D is TRBD1 (5 bases). The CDR3 runs 13 residues. V was cut by 7 bases and J by 4 bases, with 13 bases left in between. Germline values: CDR1 LNHDA, CDR2 SQIVND (reference sequence). The CDR3 here is CASTKAGPYGYTF. The CDR3 coding sequence is TGTGCCAGTACCAAGGCAGGGCCCTATGGCTACACCTTC.

This clone was seen a single time. The J gene is TRBJ2-1, the V gene TRBV6-5, with 11 bases that match TRBD2. V dropped 4 bases and J dropped 9; count of bases not matched to a gene: 5. This CDR3 is 14 amino acids long. The germline V gene has CDR1 MNHEY and CDR2 SVGAGI. This chain's CDR3 is CASSWTTSGIEQFF. The CDR3 bases are TGTGCCAGCAGTTGGACGACTAGCGGGATTGAGCAGTTCTTC.

This chain uses TRBV2 with TRBJ2-5; possibly TRBD1 or TRBD2 for D (5 bases each). CDR3 length: 15 amino acids. V was shortened by 7 bases and J by 3 bases, with 18 bases between the two germline ends. Germline loops: CDR1 SNHLY, CDR2 FYNNEI. This CDR3 reads CASTRGRLTKETQYF. The CDR3, as DNA: TGTGCCAGCACGAGGGGCAGGCTGACTAAAGAGACCCAGTACTTC.

The chain links TRBV2 to TRBJ1-2; TRBD1 might be the D (5 bases). The CDR3 covers 15 residues. Germline CDR1 SNHLY, CDR2 FYNNEI. V was trimmed by 0 bases and J by 3 bases, leaving 11 bases between them. The DNA for the CDR3 is TGTGCCAGCAGTGAAGCGGGAGACAGATACTATGGCTACACCTTC. It is translated as CASSEAGDRYYGYTF.

The rearrangement links TRBV18 to TRBJ1-1; D not resolved. Germline CDR1 is KGHSH and CDR2 is LQKENI. The CDR3 runs to 13 residues. Trimming took 1 base from V and 6 from J, leaving 9 bases between them. As DNA, the CDR3 is TGTGCCAGCTCACCACGTCGAGAGGCTGAAGCTTTCTTT. Amino acids: CASSPRREAEAFF.

The chain joins TRBV28 to TRBJ1-3; TRBD1 aligns across 7 bases. The CDR3 extends over 16 amino acids. Germline CDR1 and CDR2: MDHEN and SYDVKM. J was trimmed by 1 base and V by 3 bases; bases with no gene match: 6. The CDR3 spells CASSFVRGQSGNTIYF. CDR3 bases: TGTGCCAGCAGTTTTGTGAGGGGGCAGTCTGGAAACACCATATATTTT.

This chain connects TRBV6-1 to TRBJ1-1; D might be TRBD1 (5 bases). CDR1 is MNHNS and CDR2 is SASEGT in the germline V gene. V gave up 9 bases and J gave up 1 base, with 15 bases separating them. The CDR3 covers 14 residues. This CDR3 reads CASISGRGNTEAFF. CDR3 coding DNA: TGTGCCAGTATCTCAGGAAGGGGGAACACTGAAGCTTTCTTT.

Only one count was recorded for this clone. V usage is TRBV7-6 and J usage is TRBJ2-3; D tentatively fits TRBD1 or TRBD2 (6 bases each). Germline values: CDR1 SGHVS, CDR2 FNYEAQ. CDR3 length: 16 residues. V was clipped by 1 base and J by 0 bases, with 11 bases between them. The CDR3: CASSLGGAMSTDTQYF. The CDR3, as DNA: TGTGCCAGCAGCTTAGGGGGGGCAATGAGCACAGATACGCAGTATTTT.

There are a few counts of this clone. Here the CDR3 reads CASSPTSGDQETQYF. CDR3 nucleotides: TGTGCCAGCTCACCGACTAGCGGGGACCAAGAGACCCAGTACTTC. V usage is TRBV18 and J usage is TRBJ2-5; 11 bases map to TRBD2. Germline lookup yields CDR1 KGHSH and CDR2 LQKENI. CDR3 length equals 15 residues. The trim removed 3 bases at V and 0 bases at J, leaving 0 bases unmatched.

The chain combines TRBV5-4 with TRBJ2-7; the match to TRBD2 covers 10 bases. Germline CDR1 SGHNT, CDR2 YYREEE (reference sequence). V gave up 2 bases and J gave up 5 bases; unmatched junction bases: 4. CDR3 length: 14 residues. In nucleotides, the CDR3 is TGTGCCAGCAGCTTTCGAGCGGGGGGGAACGAGCAGTACTTC. Translation: CASSFRAGGNEQYF.

This clone showed up just once. Here the CDR3 DNA reads TGTGCCAGCAGCCCGTCCGGTAGCGCCAAAAACATTCAGTACTTC. It is translated as CASSPSGSAKNIQYF. The rearrangement joins TRBV6-4 to TRBJ2-4, with D unclear. Deletions cut 6 bases from V and 1 base from J, with 13 bases between. Per germline, CDR1 MRHNA and CDR2 SNTAGT. The CDR3 has 15 amino acids.

The chain couples TRBV2 to TRBJ1-1; D gene unclear. Germline V lookup: CDR1 SNHLY, CDR2 FYNNEI. Trimming shortened V by 6 bases and J by 11 bases, and 13 bases separated the two germline ends. This CDR3 contains 11 residues. CDR3 nucleotide sequence: TGTGCCAGCAGCTCGACGGGGTCGGCTTTCTTT. As protein: CASSSTGSAFF.

The chain joins TRBV7-9 to TRBJ1-4; no firm D call. This CDR3 region has 15 residues. Germline values: CDR1 SEHNR, CDR2 FQNEAQ (reference sequence). V was cut by 5 bases and J by 0 bases, with 10 bases left in between. The CDR3 region is CASSPWLATNEKLFF. The CDR3 coding sequence is TGTGCCAGCAGCCCCTGGCTCGCAACTAATGAAAAACTGTTTTTT.

V gene TRBV5-1 combines with J gene TRBJ2-1; TRBD2 is a possible D gene (7 bases). V was pared by 4 bases and J by 6 bases, with 17 bases between. This CDR3 is built from 15 residues. Germline V gene lookup returns CDR1 SGHRS and CDR2 YFSETQ. The CDR3 DNA reads as TGCGCCAGCAGCCCTGGTGCGGGGGCGCCCAATGAGCAGTTCTTC. Its protein product is CASSPGAGAPNEQFF.

This chain joins TRBV30 and TRBJ1-3; unclear D gene. This CDR3 comprises 22 residues. Trimming shortened V by 0 bases and J by 0 bases, and 30 bases separated the two germline ends. The germline CDR1 and CDR2 sequences are GTSNPN and SVGIG (reference sequence). CDR3 DNA sequence: TGTGCCTGGAGTGTCGAGATAACCCTCTCGCTTTCTCGCCCGCACTCTGGAAACACCATATATTTT. Amino acids: CAWSVEITLSLSRPHSGNTIYF.

The chain has TRBV5-4 and TRBJ2-7; 10 positions match TRBD1. V lost 3 bases, J lost 4 bases, and 7 bases stayed unmatched. Germline CDR1 is SGHNT and CDR2 is YYREEE (reference sequence). The CDR3 covers 15 residues. The CDR3 protein is CASSSDRGSGYEQYF. The CDR3 DNA reads as TGTGCCAGCAGCTCGGACAGGGGGAGCGGTTACGAGCAGTACTTC.

There are a few counts of this clone. The chain is built from TRBV6-5 and TRBJ1-3; D not certain. V shed 2 bases and J shed 3 bases, with 11 bases lying between them. The germline gives CDR1 MNHEY, CDR2 SVGAGI. CDR3 size: 15 residues. Written as DNA, the CDR3 is TGTGCCAGCAGTTACAGGGCCCGTTTTGGAAACACCATATATTTT. Translation: CASSYRARFGNTIYF.